This T cell receptor (beta chain) was captured by sequencing in a study of shared clonotypes between healthy human individuals. Measured with immunoSEQ multiplex PCR; TCRdb has only the in-frame clones, and not every one. The sample shows some 2,500,000 clones, 80% to 95% of them seen only once. Caucasian adults living in Nashville, Tennessee, provided all samples. Study findings and constraints: Among the subsets, naive ones generally showed larger estimated richness than memory ones.

About this clone: Its target is unknown.

Germline V lookup: CDR1 SGHRS, CDR2 YFSETQ. This CDR3 has 11 residues. The V gene lost 0 bases and the J gene lost 7 bases, with 4 bases spanning the gap. The origin of this receptor is a man aged 18 to 35 in good health. Some clones in this sample may be carry-over from other donors' samples. What was sequenced was naive CD4+ T cells from PBMCs. As to subset: CD45RA+ positively selected. This chain connects TRBV5-1 to TRBJ1-2; unclear D gene. CDR3 in DNA: TGCGCCAGCAGCTTGGACTCTGGCTACACCTTC. Translating gives CASSLDSGYTF.